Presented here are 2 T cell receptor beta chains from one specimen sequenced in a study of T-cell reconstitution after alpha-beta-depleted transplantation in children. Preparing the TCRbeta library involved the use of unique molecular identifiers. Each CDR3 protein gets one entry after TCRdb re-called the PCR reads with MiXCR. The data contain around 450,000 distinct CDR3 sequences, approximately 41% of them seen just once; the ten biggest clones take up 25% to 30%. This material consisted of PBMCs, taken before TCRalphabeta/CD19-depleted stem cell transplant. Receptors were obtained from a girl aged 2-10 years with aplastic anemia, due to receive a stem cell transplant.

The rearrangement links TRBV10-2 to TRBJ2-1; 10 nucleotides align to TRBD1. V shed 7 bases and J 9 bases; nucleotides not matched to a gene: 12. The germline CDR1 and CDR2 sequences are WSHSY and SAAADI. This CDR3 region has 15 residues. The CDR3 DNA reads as TGCGCCAGCAAAGTGGCGGACAGGGGGTTTCGTGAGCAGTTCTTC. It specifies CASKVADRGFREQFF.

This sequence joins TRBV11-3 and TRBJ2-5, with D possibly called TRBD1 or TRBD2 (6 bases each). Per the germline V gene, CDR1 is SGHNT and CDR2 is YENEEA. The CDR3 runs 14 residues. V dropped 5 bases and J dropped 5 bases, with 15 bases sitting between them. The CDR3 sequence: CASSPDRTTETQYF. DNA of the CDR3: TGTGCCAGCAGCCCAGACAGGACTACGGAGACCCAGTACTTC.